The present T cell receptor (beta chain) was sequenced within a study of CD8 T cells in Susac syndrome. Overall study findings and caveats: Regarding the TCR sequencing and HLA analysis, the study admitted that a relatively small number of individuals were involved.

It was with random hexamers that roughly 0.45 to 1 ug RNA was reverse transcribed. Amplification of TCR beta CDR3 spanned 54 Vbeta and 13 Jbeta via immunoSEQ multiplex PCR. TCRdb analysed the immunoSEQ multiplex PCR reads with MiXCR anew, one entry per CDR3 protein. The sample carries a few hundred thousand distinct CDR3 sequences, around 95% recorded once. The multiple sclerosis controls were treatment-naive patients affected by stable or active relapsing-remitting disease. Details on this clonotype: Its specificity is unknown.

Trimming pared 6 bases from V and 6 bases from J, leaving 14 bases between. This CDR3 contains 14 residues. Germline V lookup: CDR1 MNHEY, CDR2 SVGAGI. The rearrangement uses TRBV6-5 and TRBJ2-2; unclear D gene. This TCR derives from a human donor with multiple sclerosis. Sequenced material: CD4+ T cells from PBMCs. CDR3 coding DNA: TGTGCCAGCAGCACTCGACCGTTTCCCGGGGAGCTGTTTTTT. Its translation: CASSTRPFPGELFF.